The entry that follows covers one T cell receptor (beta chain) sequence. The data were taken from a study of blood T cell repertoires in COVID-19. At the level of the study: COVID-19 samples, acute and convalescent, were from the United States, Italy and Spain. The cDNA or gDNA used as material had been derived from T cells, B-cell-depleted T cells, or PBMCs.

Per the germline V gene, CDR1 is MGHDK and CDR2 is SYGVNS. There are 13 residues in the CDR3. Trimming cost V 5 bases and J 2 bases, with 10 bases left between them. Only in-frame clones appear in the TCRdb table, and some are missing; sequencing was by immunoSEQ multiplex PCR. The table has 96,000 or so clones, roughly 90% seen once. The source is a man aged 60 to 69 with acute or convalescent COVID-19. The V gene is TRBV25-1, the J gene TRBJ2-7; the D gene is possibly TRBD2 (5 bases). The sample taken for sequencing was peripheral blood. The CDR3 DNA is TGTGCCAGCAGTTTTTCGGGGACCTACGAGCAGTACTTC. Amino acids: CASSFSGTYEQYF.